Included here is one TCR beta chain sequence, with context. Its antigen is not known. This CDR3 comprises 15 residues. J was trimmed by 5 bases and V by 3 bases; bases with no gene match: 9. Germline CDR1 is SGHRS and CDR2 is YFSETQ. Some clones are missing from TCRdb's copy, which holds only in-frame ones; the method was immunoSEQ multiplex PCR. Found here are 90,000 to 120,000 clones, roughly 90% of them singletons; the top ten hold approximately 0.35%. The sample is drawn from a study of Tregs in tolerant kidney transplant recipients. Study-wide results and limits: Antigen-driven expansion was suggested because donor-specific Tregs expanded more than all Tregs in tolerant patients. This study did not directly address biological reproducibility.

Thawed PBMCs were FACS-sorted into unstimulated CD4+CD25+CD127- regulatory T cells, CD4+CD25- non-regulatory cells, CD4 and CD8 cells. This material consisted of CD4+ T cells from blood, taken before the transplant. The chain combines TRBV5-1 with TRBJ2-5; 8 bases are a match to TRBD1. The sequence was collected from a human donor who received a combined kidney and bone marrow transplant. The chain's CDR3 is CASSSQGARGETQYF. The CDR3 coding sequence is TGCGCCAGCAGCTCCCAGGGGGCCCGTGGCGAGACCCAGTACTTC.